This T cell receptor beta chain was identified during a study of blood T cells in healthy people across ages. Primers used in a second PCR of roughly 6 to 11 cycles were a sample-barcoded 5' primer and a J-beta primer mix. Every molecule of cDNA carried a tag from a template-switch adaptor with 12 random nucleotides. From the 5' RACE reads, TCRdb called clonotypes with MiXCR, one entry per CDR3 protein. Of about 1.4 million distinct CDR3 sequences detected, around 59% appear once; the ten largest clones hold more than 6%. V dropped 3 bases and J dropped 3 bases, with 9 bases sitting between them. The CDR3 spans 13 residues. The germline CDR1 and CDR2 sequences are WNHNN and SYGVQD (reference sequence).

The sequence derives from a man younger than 35 in good health. The rearrangement links TRBV10-1 to TRBJ2-7; D not resolved. Sequenced material: blood. As DNA, the CDR3 is TGCGCCAGCAGTGATAGGGCATGCTACGAGCAGTACTTC. Its protein product is CASSDRACYEQYF.